Following are 8 T cell receptor beta chains from one sample sequenced in a study of CD8 T cells in cerebrospinal fluid in Alzheimer's disease. TCRdb reanalyzed the 10x single-cell sequencing reads and collapses them to one entry per CDR3 protein, without DNA. The sample's table shows 1,300 to 1,500 distinct CDR3 sequences. What was sequenced was cerebrospinal fluid. These receptor sequences come from a human donor with mild cognitive impairment.

This clonotype is labeled medium-sized based on frequency. The rearrangement links TRBV7-9 to TRBJ1-2; the D gene TCRdb calls, TRBD1, cannot be checked with no DNA. This CDR3 spans 11 amino acids. From germline, CDR1 is SEHNR and CDR2 FQNEAQ (reference sequence). CDR3 residues: CASSPPGSYTF.

This clonotype is medium-sized (0.01 to 0.1%) by frequency. This chain links TRBV20-1 with TRBJ1-2; the D call from TCRdb, TRBD1, cannot be confirmed without DNA. The CDR3 has 12 amino acids. Germline values: CDR1 DFQATT, CDR2 SNEGSKA (reference sequence). This chain's CDR3 is CSALRGVGGYTF.

This clonotype is identified as medium-sized from frequency. The CDR3 is CSADTILTRDPHEQYF. The chain uses TRBV20-1 and TRBJ2-7; without DNA, the TCRdb call of TRBD1 cannot be checked. Germline CDR1 DFQATT, CDR2 SNEGSKA (reference sequence). The CDR3 has 16 residues.

This chain connects TRBV6-1 to TRBJ2-3. Germline loops: CDR1 MNHNS, CDR2 SASEGT. The CDR3 spans 17 residues. The CDR3 spells CASSEYEAAQFPDTQYF.

Judged by frequency, this clonotype is medium-sized (0.01 to 0.1%). The chain links TRBV16 to TRBJ1-6; the D call from TCRdb, TRBD1, cannot be confirmed without DNA. Germline values: CDR1 KGHSY, CDR2 FQNENV. This CDR3 has 17 amino acids. Here the CDR3 reads CASSRADTSSYNSPLHF. Together with reference TRBV16 and TRBJ1-6, the CDR3 gives the full variable domain: GEEVAQTPKHLVRGEGQKAKLYCAPIKGHSYVFWYQQVLKNEFKFLISFQNENVFDETGMPKERFSAKCLPNSPCSLEIQATKLEDSAVYFCASSRADTSSYNSPLHFGNGTRLTVT.

V usage is TRBV19 and J usage is TRBJ1-5; the D call of TRBD1 rests on TCRdb alone, since no DNA is present to check it. From germline, CDR1 is LNHDA and CDR2 SQIVND (reference sequence). CDR3 length: 16 amino acids. The CDR3 sequence is CASSRTSQGSNQPQHF.

This clonotype is identified as medium-sized (0.01 to 0.1%) from frequency. This chain links TRBV5-6 with TRBJ1-5; TCRdb proposes TRBD1, but this gene call is untestable without DNA. The CDR3 runs to 14 residues. The germline V gene has CDR1 SGHDT and CDR2 YYEEEE. This CDR3 reads CASSMGQGGQPQHF.

By frequency, this clonotype registers medium-sized. V usage is TRBV20-1 and J usage is TRBJ1-2; TCRdb picks TRBD1, but there is no DNA to check that call. This CDR3 has 12 residues. Germline V CDR1 and CDR2: DFQATT, SNEGSKA (reference sequence). Here the CDR3 reads CSAPLTTDGYTF.